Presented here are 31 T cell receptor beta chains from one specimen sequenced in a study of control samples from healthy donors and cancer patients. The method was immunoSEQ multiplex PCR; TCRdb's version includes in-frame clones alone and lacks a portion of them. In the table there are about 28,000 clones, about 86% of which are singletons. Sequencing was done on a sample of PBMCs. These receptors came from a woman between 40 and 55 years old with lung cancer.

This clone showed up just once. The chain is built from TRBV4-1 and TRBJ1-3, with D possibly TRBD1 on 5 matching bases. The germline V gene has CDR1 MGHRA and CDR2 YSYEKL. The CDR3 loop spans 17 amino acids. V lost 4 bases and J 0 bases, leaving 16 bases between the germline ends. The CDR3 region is CASSPLSSGLSGNTIYF. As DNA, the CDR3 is TGCGCCAGCAGCCCACTCTCCTCAGGGCTCTCTGGAAACACCATATATTTT.

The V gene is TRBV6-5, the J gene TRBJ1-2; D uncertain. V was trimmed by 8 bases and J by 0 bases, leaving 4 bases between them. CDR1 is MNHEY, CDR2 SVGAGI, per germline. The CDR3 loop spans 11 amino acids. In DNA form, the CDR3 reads TGTGCCAGCGGGGCTAACTATGGCTACACCTTC. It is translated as CASGANYGYTF.

The CDR3 sequence is CASSPSGLAYEQYF. The DNA of the CDR3 is TGTGCCAGCTCGCCGTCGGGACTAGCCTACGAGCAGTACTTC. The gene calls are TRBV18 and TRBJ2-7; 8 positions match TRBD2. Germline loops: CDR1 KGHSH, CDR2 LQKENI. V lost 6 bases and J lost 2; bases outside the gene matches: 6. The CDR3 totals 14 residues.

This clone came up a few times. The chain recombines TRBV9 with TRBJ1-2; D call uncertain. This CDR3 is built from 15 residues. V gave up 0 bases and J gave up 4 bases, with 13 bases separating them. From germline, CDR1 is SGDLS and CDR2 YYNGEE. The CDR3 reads CASSVAATAFYGYTF. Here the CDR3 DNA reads TGTGCCAGCAGCGTAGCGGCGACGGCATTCTATGGCTACACCTTC. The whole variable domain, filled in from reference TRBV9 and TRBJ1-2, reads DSGVTQTPKHLITATGQRVTLRCSPRSGDLSVYWYQQSLDQGLQFLIQYYNGEERAKGNILERFSAQQFPDLHSELNLSSLELGDSALYFCASSVAATAFYGYTFGSGTRLTVV.

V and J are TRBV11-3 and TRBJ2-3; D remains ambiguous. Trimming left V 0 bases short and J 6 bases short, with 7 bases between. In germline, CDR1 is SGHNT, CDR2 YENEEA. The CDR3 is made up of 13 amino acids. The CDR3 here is CASSLEWTDTQYF. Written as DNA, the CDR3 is TGTGCCAGCAGCTTAGAGTGGACCGATACGCAGTATTTT.

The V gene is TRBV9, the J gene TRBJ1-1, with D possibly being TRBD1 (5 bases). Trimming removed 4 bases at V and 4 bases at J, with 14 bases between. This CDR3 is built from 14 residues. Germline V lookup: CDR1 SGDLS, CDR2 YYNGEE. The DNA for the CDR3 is TGTGCCAGCAGCCCCGTGGGGGGTGGCACTGAAGCTTTCTTT. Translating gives CASSPVGGGTEAFF.

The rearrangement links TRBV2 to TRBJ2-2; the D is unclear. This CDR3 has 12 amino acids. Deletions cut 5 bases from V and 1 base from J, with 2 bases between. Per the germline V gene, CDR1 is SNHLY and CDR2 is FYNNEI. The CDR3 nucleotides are TGTGCCAGCAGTTGGAACACCGGGGAGCTGTTTTTT. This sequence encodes CASSWNTGELFF.

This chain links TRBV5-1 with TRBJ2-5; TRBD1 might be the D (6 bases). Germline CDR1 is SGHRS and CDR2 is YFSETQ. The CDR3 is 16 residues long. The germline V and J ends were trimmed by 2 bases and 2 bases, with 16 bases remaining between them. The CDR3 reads CASSFGGEVNQETQYF. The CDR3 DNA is TGCGCCAGCAGCTTTGGGGGCGAGGTCAATCAAGAGACCCAGTACTTC.

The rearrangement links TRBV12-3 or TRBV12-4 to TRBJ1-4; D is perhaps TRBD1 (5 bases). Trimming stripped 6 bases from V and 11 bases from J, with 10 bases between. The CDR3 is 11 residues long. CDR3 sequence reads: CASSLGLKLFF. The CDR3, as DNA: TGTGCCAGCAGCCTGGGGCTCAAACTGTTTTTT.

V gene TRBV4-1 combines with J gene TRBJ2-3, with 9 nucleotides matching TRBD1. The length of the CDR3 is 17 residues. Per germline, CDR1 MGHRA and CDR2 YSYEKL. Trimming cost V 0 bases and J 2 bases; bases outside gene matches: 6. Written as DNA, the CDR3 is TGCGCCAGCAGCCAAGAAAGTGGGACAGGGCACACAGATACGCAGTATTTT. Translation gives CASSQESGTGHTDTQYF.

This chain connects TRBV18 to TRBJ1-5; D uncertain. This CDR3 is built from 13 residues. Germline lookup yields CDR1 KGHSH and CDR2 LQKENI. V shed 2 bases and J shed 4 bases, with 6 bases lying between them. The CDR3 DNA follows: TGTGCCAGCTCACCAACAGCTAATCAGCCCCAGCATTTT. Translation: CASSPTANQPQHF.

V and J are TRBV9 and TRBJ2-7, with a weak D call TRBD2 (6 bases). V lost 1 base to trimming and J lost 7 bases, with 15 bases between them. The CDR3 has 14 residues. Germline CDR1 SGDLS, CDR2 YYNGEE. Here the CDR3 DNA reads TGTGCCAGCAGCGTAACGGGGGAAACGAGAGAGCAGTACTTC. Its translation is CASSVTGETREQYF.

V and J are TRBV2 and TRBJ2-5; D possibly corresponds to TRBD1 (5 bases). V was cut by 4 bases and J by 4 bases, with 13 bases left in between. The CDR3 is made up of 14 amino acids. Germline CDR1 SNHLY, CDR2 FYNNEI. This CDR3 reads CASSVVNQGETQYF. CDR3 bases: TGTGCCAGCAGTGTGGTCAACCAGGGAGAGACCCAGTACTTC. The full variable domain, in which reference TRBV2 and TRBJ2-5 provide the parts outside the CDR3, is EPEVTQTPSHQVTQMGQEVILRCVPISNHLYFYWYRQILGQKVEFLVSFYNNEISEKSEIFDDQFSVERPDGSNFTLKIRSTKLEDSAMYFCASSVVNQGETQYFGPGTRLLVL.

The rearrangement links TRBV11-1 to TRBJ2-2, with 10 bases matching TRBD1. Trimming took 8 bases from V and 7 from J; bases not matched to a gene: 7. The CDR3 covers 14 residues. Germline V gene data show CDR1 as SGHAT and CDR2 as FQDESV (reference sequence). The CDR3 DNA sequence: TGTGCCAGCGCGGGACAGGGGTTTGTCGGGGAGCTGTTTTTT. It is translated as CASAGQGFVGELFF. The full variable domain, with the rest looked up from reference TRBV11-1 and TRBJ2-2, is EAEVAQSPRYKITEKSQAVAFWCDPISGHATLYWYRQILGQGPELLVQFQDESVVDDSQLPKDRFSAERLKGVDSTLKIQPAELGDSAMYLCASAGQGFVGELFFGEGSRLTVL.

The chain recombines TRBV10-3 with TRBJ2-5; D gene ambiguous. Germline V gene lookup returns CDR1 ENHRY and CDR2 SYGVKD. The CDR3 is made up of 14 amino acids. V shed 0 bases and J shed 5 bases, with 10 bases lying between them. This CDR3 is CAISESTSWETQYF. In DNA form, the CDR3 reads TGTGCCATCAGTGAGTCGACTTCTTGGGAGACCCAGTACTTC.

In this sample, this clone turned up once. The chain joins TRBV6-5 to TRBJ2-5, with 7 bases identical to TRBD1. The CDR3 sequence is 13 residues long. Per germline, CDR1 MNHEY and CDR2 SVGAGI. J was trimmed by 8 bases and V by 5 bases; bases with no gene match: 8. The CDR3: CASSPLWTGTQYF. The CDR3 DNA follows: TGTGCCAGCAGTCCGTTGTGGACAGGCACCCAGTACTTC.

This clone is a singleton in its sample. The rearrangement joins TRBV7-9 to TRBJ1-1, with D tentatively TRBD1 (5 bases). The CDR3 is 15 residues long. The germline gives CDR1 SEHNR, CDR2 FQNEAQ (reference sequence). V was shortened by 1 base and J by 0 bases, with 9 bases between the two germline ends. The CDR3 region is CASSLDQGLNTEAFF. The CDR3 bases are TGTGCCAGCAGCTTAGATCAGGGTTTGAACACTGAAGCTTTCTTT.

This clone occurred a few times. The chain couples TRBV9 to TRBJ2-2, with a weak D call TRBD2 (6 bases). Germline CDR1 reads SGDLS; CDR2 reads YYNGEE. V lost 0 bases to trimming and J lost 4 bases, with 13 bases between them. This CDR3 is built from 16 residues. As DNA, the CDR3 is TGTGCCAGCAGCGTAGCTGGAGGGGAGGCCACCGGGGAGCTGTTTTTT. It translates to CASSVAGGEATGELFF.

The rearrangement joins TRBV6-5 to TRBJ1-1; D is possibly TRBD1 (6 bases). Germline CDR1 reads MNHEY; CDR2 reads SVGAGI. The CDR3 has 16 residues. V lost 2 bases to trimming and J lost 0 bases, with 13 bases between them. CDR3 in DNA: TGTGCCAGCAGTTACGGAGGGGGGGAAATGAACACTGAAGCTTTCTTT. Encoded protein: CASSYGGGEMNTEAFF.

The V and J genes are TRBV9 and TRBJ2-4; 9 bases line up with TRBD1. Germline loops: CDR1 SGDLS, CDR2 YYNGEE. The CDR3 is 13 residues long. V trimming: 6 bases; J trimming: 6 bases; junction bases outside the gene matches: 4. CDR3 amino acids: CASNPGQGNIQYF. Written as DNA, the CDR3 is TGTGCCAGCAACCCGGGACAGGGAAACATTCAGTACTTC.

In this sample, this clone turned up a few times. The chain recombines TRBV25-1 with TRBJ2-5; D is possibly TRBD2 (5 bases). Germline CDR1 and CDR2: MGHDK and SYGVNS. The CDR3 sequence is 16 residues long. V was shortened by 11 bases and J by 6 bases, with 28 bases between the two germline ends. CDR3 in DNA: TGTGCCTGCTTAGTGTCCCCAAGTCGGGGAATTAAGACCCAGTACTTC. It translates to CACLVSPSRGIKTQYF.

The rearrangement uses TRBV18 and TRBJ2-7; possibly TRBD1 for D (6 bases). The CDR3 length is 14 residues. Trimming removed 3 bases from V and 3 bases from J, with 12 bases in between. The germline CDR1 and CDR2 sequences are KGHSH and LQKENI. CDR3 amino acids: CASSPWGQSYEQYF. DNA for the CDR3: TGTGCCAGCTCACCTTGGGGGCAGAGCTACGAGCAGTACTTC. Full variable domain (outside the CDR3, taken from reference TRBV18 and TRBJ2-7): NAGVMQNPRHLVRRRGQEARLRCSPMKGHSHVYWYRQLPEEGLKFMVYLQKENIIDESGMPKERFSAEFPKEGPSILRIQQVVRGDSAAYFCASSPWGQSYEQYFGPGTRLTVT.

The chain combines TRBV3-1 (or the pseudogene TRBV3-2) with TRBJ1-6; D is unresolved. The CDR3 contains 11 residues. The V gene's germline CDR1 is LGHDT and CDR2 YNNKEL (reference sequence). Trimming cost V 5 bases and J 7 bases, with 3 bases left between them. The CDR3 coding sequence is TGTGCCAGCAGCTCGAATTCACCCCTCCACTTT. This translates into CASSSNSPLHF.

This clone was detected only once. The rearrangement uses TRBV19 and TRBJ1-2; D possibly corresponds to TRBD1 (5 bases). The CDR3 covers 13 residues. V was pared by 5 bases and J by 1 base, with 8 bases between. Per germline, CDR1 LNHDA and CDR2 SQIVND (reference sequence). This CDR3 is CASSVDSNYGYTF. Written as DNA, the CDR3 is TGTGCCAGTAGTGTCGACAGTAACTATGGCTACACCTTC.

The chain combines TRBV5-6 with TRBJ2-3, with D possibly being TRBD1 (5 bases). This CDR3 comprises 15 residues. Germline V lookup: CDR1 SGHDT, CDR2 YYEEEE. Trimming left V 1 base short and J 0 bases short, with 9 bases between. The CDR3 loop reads CASSLHSGSTDTQYF. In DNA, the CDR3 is TGTGCCAGCAGCTTGCATTCAGGGAGCACAGATACGCAGTATTTT. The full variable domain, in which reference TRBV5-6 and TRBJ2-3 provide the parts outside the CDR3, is DAGVTQSPTHLIKTRGQQVTLRCSPKSGHDTVSWYQQALGQGPQFIFQYYEEEERQRGNFPDRFSGHQFPNYSSELNVNALLLGDSALYLCASSLHSGSTDTQYFGPGTRLTVL.

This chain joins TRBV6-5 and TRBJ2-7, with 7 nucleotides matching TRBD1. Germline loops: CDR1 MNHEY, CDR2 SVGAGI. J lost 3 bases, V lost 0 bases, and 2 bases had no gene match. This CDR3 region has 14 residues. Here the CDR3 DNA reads TGTGCCAGCAGTTACTCGAGACAGGGCTACGAGCAGTACTTC. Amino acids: CASSYSRQGYEQYF.

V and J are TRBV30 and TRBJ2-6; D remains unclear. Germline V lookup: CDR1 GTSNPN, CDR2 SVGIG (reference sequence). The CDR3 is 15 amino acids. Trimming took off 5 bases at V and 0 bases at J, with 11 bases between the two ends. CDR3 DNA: TGTGCCTGGCGGTCGGACGGCTCTGGGGCCAACGTCCTGACTTTC. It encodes CAWRSDGSGANVLTF.

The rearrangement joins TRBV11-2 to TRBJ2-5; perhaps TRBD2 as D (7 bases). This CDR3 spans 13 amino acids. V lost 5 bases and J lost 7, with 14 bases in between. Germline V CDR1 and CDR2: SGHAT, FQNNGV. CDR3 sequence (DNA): TGTGCCAGCAGCCCCGGGGGGCTCGGGACCCAGTACTTC. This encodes CASSPGGLGTQYF.

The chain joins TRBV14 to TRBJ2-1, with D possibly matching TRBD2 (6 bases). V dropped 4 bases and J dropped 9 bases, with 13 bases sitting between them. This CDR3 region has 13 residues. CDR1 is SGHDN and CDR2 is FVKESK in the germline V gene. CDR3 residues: CASSRDLSAEQFF. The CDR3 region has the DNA TGTGCCAGCAGCCGGGACTTATCGGCTGAGCAGTTCTTC.

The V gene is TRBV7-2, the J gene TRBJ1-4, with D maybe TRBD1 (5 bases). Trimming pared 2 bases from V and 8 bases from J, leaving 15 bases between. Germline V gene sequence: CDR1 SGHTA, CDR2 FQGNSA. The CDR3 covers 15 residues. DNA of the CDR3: TGTGCCAGCAGCTTACCGGCCTCCAGGGACGAAAAACTGTTTTTT. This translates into CASSLPASRDEKLFF.

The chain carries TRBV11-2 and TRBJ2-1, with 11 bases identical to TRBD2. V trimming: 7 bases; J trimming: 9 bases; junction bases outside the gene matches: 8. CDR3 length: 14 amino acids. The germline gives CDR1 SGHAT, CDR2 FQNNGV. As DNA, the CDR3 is TGTGCCAGCACCTTTAGCGGGGGGGCCGTTGAGCAGTTCTTC. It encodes CASTFSGGAVEQFF.